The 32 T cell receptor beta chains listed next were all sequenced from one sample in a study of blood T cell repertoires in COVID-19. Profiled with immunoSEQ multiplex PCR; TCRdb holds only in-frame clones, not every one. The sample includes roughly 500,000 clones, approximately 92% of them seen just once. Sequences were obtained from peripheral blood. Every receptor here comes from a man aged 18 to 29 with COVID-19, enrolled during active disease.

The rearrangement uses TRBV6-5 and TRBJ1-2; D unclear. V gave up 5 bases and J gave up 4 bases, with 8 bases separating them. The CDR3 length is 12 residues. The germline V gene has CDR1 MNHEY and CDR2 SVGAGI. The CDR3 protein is CASSRVGYGYTF. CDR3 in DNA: TGTGCCAGCAGTCGGGTGGGCTATGGCTACACCTTC.

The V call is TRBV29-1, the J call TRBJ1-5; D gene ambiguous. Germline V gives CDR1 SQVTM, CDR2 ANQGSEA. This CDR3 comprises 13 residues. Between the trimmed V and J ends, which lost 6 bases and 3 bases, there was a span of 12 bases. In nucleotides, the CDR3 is TGCAGCGTCAGCGAAAACGACAATCAGCCCCAGCATTTT. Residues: CSVSENDNQPQHF.

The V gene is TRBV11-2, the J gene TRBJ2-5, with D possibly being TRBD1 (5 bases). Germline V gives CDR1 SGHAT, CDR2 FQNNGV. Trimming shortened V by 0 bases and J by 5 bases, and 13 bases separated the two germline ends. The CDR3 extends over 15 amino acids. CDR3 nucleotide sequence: TGTGCCAGCAGCTTAGATCCCTGGGGCTGGGAGACCCAGTACTTC. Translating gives CASSLDPWGWETQYF.

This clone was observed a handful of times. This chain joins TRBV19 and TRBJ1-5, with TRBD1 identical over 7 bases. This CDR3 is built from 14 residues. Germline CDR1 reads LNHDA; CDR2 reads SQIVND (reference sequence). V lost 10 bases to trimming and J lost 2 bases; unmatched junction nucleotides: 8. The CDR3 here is CATLPTGGNQPQHF. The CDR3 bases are TGTGCCACCCTCCCCACAGGGGGCAATCAGCCCCAGCATTTT.

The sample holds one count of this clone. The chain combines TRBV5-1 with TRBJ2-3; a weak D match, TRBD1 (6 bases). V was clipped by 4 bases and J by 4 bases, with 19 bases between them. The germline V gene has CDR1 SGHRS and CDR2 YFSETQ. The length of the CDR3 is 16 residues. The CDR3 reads CASSIQGRGKADTQYF. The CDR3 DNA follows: TGCGCCAGCAGCATACAGGGTAGGGGCAAGGCAGATACGCAGTATTTT. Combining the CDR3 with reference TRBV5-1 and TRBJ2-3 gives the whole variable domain KAGVTQTPRYLIKTRGQQVTLSCSPISGHRSVSWYQQTPGQGLQFLFEYFSETQRNKGNFPGRFSGRQFSNSRSEMNVSTLELGDSALYLCASSIQGRGKADTQYFGPGTRLTVL.

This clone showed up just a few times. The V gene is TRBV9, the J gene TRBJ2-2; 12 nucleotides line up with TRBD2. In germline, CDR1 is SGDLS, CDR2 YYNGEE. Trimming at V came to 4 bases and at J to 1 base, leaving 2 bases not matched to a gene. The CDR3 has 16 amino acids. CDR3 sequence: CASSKTSGGNTGELFF. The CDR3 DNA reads TGTGCCAGCAGCAAGACTAGCGGGGGGAACACCGGGGAGCTGTTTTTT.

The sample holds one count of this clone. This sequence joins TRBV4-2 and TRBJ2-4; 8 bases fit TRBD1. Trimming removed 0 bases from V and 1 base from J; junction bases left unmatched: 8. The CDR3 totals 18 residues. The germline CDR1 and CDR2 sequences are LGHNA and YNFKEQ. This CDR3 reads CASSQDYRQGLAKNIQYF. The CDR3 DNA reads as TGTGCCAGCAGCCAAGATTACCGACAGGGGCTTGCCAAAAACATTCAGTACTTC.

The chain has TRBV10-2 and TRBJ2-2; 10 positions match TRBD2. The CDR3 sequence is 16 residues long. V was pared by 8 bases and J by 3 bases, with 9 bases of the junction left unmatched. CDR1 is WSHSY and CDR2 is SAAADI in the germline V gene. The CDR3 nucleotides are TGCGCCAGCGGGGGAGCGGGGGGGCTGGACACCGGGGAGCTGTTTTTT. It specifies CASGGAGGLDTGELFF.

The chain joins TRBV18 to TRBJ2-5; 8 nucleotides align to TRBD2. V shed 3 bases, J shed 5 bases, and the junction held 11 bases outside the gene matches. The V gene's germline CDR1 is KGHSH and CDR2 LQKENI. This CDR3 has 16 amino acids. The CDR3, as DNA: TGTGCCAGCTCACCGAATCTGAGCGGGGGCCGGGAGACCCAGTACTTC. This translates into CASSPNLSGGRETQYF.

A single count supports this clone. The CDR3 loop is CASSLAGAKTQYF. Written as DNA, the CDR3 is TGTGCCAGCAGCTTGGCAGGGGCGAAGACCCAGTACTTC. V gene TRBV11-2 combines with J gene TRBJ2-5, with a possible D match to TRBD1 (6 bases). Germline CDR1 and CDR2: SGHAT and FQNNGV. There are 13 residues in the CDR3. Trimming took off 3 bases at V and 6 bases at J, with 11 bases between the two ends. The variable domain in full, with the rest retrieved from reference TRBV11-2 and TRBJ2-5, is EAGVAQSPRYKIIEKRQSVAFWCNPISGHATLYWYQQILGQGPKLLIQFQNNGVVDDSQLPKDRFSAERLKGVDSTLKIQPAKLEDSAVYLCASSLAGAKTQYFGPGTRLLVL.

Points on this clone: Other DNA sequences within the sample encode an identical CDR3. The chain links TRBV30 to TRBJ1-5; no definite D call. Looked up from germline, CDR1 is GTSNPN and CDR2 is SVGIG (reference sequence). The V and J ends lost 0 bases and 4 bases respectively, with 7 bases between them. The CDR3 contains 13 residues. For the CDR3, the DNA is TGTGCCTGGAGTGTTGGAGAGAATCAGCCCCAGCATTTT. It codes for CAWSVGENQPQHF.

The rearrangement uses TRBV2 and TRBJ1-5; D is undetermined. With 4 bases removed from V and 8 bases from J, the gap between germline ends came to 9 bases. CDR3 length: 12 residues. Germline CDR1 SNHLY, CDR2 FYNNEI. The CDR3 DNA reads TGTGCCAGCAGTGCCAGGTTAAAGCCCCAGCATTTT. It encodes CASSARLKPQHF.

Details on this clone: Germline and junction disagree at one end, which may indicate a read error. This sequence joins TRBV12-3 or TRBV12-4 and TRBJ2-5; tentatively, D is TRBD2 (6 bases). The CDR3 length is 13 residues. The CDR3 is CASSIAGGETQYF. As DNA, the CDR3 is TGTGCCAGCAGTATAGCCGGGGGAGAGACCCAGTACTTC.

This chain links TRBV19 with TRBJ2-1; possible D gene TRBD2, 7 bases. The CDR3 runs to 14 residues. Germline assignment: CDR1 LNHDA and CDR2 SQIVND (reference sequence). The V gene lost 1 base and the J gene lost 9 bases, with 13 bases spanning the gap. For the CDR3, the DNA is TGTGCCAGTAGTATAGTTGGGGGGGCTATTGAGCAGTTCTTC. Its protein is CASSIVGGAIEQFF.

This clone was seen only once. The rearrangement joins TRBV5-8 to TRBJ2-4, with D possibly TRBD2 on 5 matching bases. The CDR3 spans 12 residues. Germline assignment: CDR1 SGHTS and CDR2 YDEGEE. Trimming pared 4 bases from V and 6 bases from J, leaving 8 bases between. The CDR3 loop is CASSNRGNIQYF. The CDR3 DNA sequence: TGTGCCAGCAGCAACCGGGGAAACATTCAGTACTTC. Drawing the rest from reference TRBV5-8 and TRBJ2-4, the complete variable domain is EAGVTQSPTHLIKTRGQQATLRCSPISGHTSVYWYQQALGLGLQFLLWYDEGEERNRGNFPPRFSGRQFPNYSSELNVNALELEDSALYLCASSNRGNIQYFGAGTRLSVL.

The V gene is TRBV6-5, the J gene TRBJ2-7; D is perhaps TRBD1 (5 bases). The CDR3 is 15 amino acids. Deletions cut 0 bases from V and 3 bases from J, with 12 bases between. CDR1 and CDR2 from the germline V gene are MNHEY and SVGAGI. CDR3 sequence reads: CASSYSNWGYYEQYF. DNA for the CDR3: TGTGCCAGCAGTTACTCGAATTGGGGCTACTACGAGCAGTACTTC.

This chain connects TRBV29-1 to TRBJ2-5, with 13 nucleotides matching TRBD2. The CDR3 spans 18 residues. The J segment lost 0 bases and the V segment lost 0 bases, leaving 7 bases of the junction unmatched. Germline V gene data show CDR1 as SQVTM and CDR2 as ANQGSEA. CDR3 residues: CSVEDRLAGGPNQETQYF. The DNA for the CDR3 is TGCAGCGTTGAAGATAGACTAGCGGGGGGCCCAAACCAAGAGACCCAGTACTTC.

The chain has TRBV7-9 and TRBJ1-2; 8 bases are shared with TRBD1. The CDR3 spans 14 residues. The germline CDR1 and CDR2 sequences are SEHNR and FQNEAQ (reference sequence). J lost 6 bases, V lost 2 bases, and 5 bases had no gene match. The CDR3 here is CASSLLTGDHGYTF. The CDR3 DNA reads TGTGCCAGCAGCTTATTGACAGGGGACCATGGCTACACCTTC.

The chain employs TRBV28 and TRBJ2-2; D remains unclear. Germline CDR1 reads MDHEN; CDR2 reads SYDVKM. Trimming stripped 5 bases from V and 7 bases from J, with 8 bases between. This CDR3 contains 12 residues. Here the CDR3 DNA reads TGTGCCAGCAGTATACTCGTCGGGGAGCTGTTTTTT. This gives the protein CASSILVGELFF.

The CDR3, as DNA: TGTGCCAGCAGCGGGACTCCGGCCTGGGGTGAGCAGTTCTTC. It yields the protein CASSGTPAWGEQFF. The chain links TRBV3-1 (or the pseudogene TRBV3-2) to TRBJ2-1; D perhaps matches TRBD2 (6 bases). V was pared by 5 bases and J by 9 bases, with 17 bases between. CDR1 LGHDT and CDR2 YNNKEL come from the germline V gene (reference sequence). This CDR3 is 14 amino acids long.

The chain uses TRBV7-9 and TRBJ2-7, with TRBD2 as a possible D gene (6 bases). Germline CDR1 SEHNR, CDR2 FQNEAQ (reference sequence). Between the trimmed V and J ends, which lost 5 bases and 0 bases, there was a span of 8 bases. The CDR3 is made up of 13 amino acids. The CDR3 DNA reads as TGTGCCAGCAGCCCGGGACTCTCCTACGAGCAGTACTTC. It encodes CASSPGLSYEQYF.

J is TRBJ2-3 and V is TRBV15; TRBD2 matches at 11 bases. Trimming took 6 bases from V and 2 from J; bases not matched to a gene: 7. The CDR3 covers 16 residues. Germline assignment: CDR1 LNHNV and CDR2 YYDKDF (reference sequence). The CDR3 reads CATRLPGLADTDTQYF. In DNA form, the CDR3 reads TGTGCCACCAGGTTACCGGGACTAGCGGACACAGATACGCAGTATTTT. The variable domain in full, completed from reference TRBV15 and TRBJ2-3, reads DAMVIQNPRYQVTQFGKPVTLSCSQTLNHNVMYWYQQKSSQAPKLLFHYYDKDFNNEADTPDNFQSRRPNTSFCFLDIRSPGLGDTAMYLCATRLPGLADTDTQYFGPGTRLTVL.

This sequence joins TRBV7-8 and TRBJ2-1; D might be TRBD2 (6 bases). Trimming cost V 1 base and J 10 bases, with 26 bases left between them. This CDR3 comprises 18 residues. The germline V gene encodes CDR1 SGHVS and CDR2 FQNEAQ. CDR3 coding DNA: TGTGCCAGCAGCTTAGAAGGTTTAGGGAGCGGGTTTATAGGAGAGCAGTTCTTC. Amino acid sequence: CASSLEGLGSGFIGEQFF.

The CDR3 is CASRQRLTGISYEQYF. The CDR3 DNA reads TGTGCCAGCAGACAGCGCCTGACAGGGATCTCCTACGAGCAGTACTTC. The chain employs TRBV27 and TRBJ2-7; 7 bases map to TRBD1. This CDR3 is built from 16 residues. V dropped 6 bases and J dropped 0; count of bases not matched to a gene: 11. The germline gives CDR1 MNHEY, CDR2 SMNVEV (reference sequence).

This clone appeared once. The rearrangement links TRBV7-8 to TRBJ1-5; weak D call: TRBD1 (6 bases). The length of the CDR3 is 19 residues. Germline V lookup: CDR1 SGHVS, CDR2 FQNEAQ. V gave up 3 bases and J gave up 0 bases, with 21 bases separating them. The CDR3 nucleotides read TGTGCCAGCAGCTTGCGCGCTTGGACAGAAGTATTTAGCAATCAGCCCCAGCATTTT. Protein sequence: CASSLRAWTEVFSNQPQHF. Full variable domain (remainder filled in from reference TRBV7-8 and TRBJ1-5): GAGVSQSPRYKVAKRGQDVALRCDPISGHVSLFWYQQALGQGPEFLTYFQNEAQLDKSGLPSDRFFAERPEGSVSTLKIQRTQQEDSAVYLCASSLRAWTEVFSNQPQHFGDGTRLSIL.

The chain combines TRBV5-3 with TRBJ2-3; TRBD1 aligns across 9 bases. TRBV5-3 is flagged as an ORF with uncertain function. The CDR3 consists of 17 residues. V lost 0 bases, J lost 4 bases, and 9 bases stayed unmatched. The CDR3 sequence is CARSLALDRGGADTQYF. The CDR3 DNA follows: TGTGCCAGAAGCTTGGCCCTAGACAGGGGGGGGGCAGATACGCAGTATTTT.

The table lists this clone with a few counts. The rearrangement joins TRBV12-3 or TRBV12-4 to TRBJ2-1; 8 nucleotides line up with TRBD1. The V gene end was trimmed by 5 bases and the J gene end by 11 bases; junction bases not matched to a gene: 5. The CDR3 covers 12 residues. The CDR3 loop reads CASSPGTGKQFF. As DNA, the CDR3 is TGTGCCAGCAGTCCCGGGACAGGAAAGCAGTTCTTC.

This CDR3 reads CASSFGGSYEQYF. The CDR3, as DNA: TGTGCCAGCAGCTTCGGCGGGAGCTACGAGCAGTACTTC. V is TRBV11-1 and J is TRBJ2-7, with 7 positions matching TRBD2. This CDR3 region has 13 residues. The V gene's germline CDR1 is SGHAT and CDR2 FQDESV (reference sequence). With 3 bases clipped from V and 3 bases from J, the junction kept 2 bases outside the gene matches.

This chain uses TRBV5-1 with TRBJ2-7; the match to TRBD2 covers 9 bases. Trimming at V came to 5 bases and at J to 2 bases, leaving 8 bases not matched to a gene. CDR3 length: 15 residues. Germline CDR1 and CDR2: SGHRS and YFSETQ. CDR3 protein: CASRSTTSGTYEQYF. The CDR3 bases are TGCGCCAGCAGATCAACGACTAGCGGAACCTACGAGCAGTACTTC.

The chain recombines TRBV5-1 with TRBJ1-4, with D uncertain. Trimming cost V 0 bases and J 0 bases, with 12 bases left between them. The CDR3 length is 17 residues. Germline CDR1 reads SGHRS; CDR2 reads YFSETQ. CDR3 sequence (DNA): TGCGCCAGCAGCTTGGGGGCCTCAACCGCAACTAATGAAAAACTGTTTTTT. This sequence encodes CASSLGASTATNEKLFF. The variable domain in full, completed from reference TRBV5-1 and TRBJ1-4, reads KAGVTQTPRYLIKTRGQQVTLSCSPISGHRSVSWYQQTPGQGLQFLFEYFSETQRNKGNFPGRFSGRQFSNSRSEMNVSTLELGDSALYLCASSLGASTATNEKLFFGSGTQLSVL.

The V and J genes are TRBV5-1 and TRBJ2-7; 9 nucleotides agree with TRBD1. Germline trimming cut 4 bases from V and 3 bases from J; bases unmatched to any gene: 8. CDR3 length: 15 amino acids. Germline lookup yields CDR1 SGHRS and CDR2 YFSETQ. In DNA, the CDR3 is TGCGCCAGCAGCGGGGGACAGGGCTTCATCTACGAGCAGTACTTC. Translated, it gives CASSGGQGFIYEQYF.

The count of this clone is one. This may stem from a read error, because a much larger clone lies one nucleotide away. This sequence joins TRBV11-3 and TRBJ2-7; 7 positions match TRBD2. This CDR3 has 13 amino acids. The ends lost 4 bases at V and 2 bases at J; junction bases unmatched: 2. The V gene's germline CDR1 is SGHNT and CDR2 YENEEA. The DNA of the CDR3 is TGTGCCAGCAGCTGGGACTACACCTACGAGCAGTACTTC. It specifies CASSWDYTYEQYF.